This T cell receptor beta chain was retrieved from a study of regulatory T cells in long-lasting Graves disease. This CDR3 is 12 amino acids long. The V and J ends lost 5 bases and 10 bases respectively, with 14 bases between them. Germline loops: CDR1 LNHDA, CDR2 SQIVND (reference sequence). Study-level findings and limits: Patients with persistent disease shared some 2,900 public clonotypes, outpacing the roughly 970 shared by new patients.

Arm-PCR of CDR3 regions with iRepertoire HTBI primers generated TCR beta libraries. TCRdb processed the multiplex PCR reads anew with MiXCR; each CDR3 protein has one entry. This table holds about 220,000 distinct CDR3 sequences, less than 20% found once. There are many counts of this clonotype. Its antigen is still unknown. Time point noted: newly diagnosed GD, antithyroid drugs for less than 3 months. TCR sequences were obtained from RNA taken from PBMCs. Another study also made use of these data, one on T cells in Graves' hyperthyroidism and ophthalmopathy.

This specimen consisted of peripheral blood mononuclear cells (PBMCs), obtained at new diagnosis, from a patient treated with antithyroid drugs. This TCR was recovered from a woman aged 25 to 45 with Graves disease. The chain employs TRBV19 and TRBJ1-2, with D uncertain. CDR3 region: CASSAHGVAYTF. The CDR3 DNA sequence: TGTGCCAGTAGTGCCCATGGGGTGGCCTACACCTTC. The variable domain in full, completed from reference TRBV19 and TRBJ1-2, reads DGGITQSPKYLFRKEGQNVTLSCEQNLNHDAMYWYRQDPGQGLRLIYYSQIVNDFQKGDIAEGYSVSREKKESFPLTVTSAQKNPTAFYLCASSAHGVAYTFGSGTRLTVV.